This TCR beta chain came from a study of blood T cell repertoires in COVID-19. On the study more broadly: COVID-19 samples from acute and convalescent phases originated in the United States, Italy and Spain. T cells, B-cell-depleted T cells, or PBMCs provided the cDNA or gDNA that served as material.

As processed by the authors: By means of reference gene primer amplification, nucleated cell counts were estimated. Sequencing was performed with immunoSEQ multiplex PCR; in TCRdb, only in-frame clones are kept and a portion is missing. D and trimming come from the DNA, and the V and J calls and clone size come from that table. Among tens of thousands of clones listed, just over 90% were seen once. The specimen sequenced was peripheral blood. The clonotype originates from a woman in her thirties or forties with active COVID-19.

The CDR3 region has the DNA TGTGCCAGCAGCTTAGTTATTACCCCCGGGACTAGCGGAGCCTACGAGCAGTACTTC. Its protein product is CASSLVITPGTSGAYEQYF. The chain links TRBV7-9 to TRBJ2-7; 11 bases align to TRBD2. V gave up 1 base and J gave up 2 bases; unmatched junction bases: 13. The CDR3 is made up of 19 amino acids. CDR1 and CDR2 (germline): SEHNR, FQNEAQ (reference sequence).